This T cell receptor beta chain originates from a study of T cell repertoires in cytomegalovirus infection. General observations from the study: Totalled public TCR beta family frequency picked out people who carried CMV plus the relevant HLA. HLA-C-restricted TCR beta clonotypes specific for CMV led the ex vivo response.

A note on this clonotype: The target antigen is unknown. A much larger clonotype is one base distant, so this may be a read error.

In TCRdb, the reads were re-called with MiXCR into one record per CDR3 protein. The sample has hundreds of thousands of distinct CDR3 sequences, more than 20% seen once; the top ten hold roughly 8%. Germline CDR1 SGHTA, CDR2 FQGNSA. This CDR3 has 14 residues. This clonotype was obtained from a human donor in good health (CMV status not recorded). Some clones in this sample may be carry-over from other donors' samples. The sequenced sample was CD8+ T cells from PBMCs. The gene calls are TRBV7-2 and TRBJ2-1, with 8 bases identical to TRBD2. For the CDR3, the DNA is TGTGTCAGCGCCGTCACGGGGGGGGGGTACGAGCAGTTCTTC. Translation gives CVSAVTGGGYEQFF.